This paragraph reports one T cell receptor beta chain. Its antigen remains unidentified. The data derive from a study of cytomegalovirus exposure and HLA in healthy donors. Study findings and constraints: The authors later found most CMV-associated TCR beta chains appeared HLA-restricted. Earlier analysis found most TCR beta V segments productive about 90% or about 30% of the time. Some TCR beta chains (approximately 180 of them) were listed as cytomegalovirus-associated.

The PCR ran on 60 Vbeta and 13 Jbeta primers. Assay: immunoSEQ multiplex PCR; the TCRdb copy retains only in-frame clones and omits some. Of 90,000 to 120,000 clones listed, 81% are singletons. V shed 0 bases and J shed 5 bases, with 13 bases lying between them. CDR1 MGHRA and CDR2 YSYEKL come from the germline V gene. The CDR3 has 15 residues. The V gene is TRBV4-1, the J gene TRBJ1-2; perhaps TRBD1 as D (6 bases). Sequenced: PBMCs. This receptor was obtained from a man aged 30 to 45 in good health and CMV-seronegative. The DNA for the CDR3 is TGCGCCAGCAGCCAAGATGGTGGCAGGGGTTATGGCTACACCTTC. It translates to CASSQDGGRGYGYTF.